This T cell receptor beta chain appears in the sequencing data of a study of blood T cell repertoires in COVID-19. Study details: Sites in the United States, Italy and Spain provided acute and convalescent COVID-19 samples. Sample material is recorded as cDNA or gDNA derived from T cells, B-cell-depleted T cells, or PBMCs.

This clone was recorded once. Original data processing: Amplified reference gene primers provided the basis for estimating nucleated cell counts. Produced via immunoSEQ multiplex PCR; TCRdb's table is partial and in-frame only. V, J and clone size derive from that table, while D and trimming were established from the DNA sequence. Of 40,000 to 55,000 clones listed, more than 65% are singletons. This CDR3 spans 18 amino acids. The V gene's germline CDR1 is SGDLS and CDR2 YYNGEE. Trimming left V 0 bases short and J 4 bases short, with 20 bases between. The rearrangement uses TRBV9 and TRBJ1-3; D is perhaps TRBD1 (5 bases). Specimen: peripheral blood. This receptor was taken from a human donor in a cohort sampled during active COVID-19. Here the CDR3 DNA reads TGTGCCAGCAGCGTAGGCCCCCAACAGACAGTCTCCGGAAACACCATATATTTT. This codes for CASSVGPQQTVSGNTIYF. Looking up the rest from reference TRBV9 and TRBJ1-3 gives the full variable domain: DSGVTQTPKHLITATGQRVTLRCSPRSGDLSVYWYQQSLDQGLQFLIQYYNGEERAKGNILERFSAQQFPDLHSELNLSSLELGDSALYFCASSVGPQQTVSGNTIYFGEGSWLTVV.